A single sample gave rise to the 7 T cell receptor beta chains below, sequenced in a study of identical twins. TCRdb called the 5' RACE reads again in MiXCR, with one record for every CDR3 protein. The sample contains 470,000 or so distinct CDR3 sequences, approximately 24% of which appear only once. These data also formed part of another study, on T cells expressing NK-cell markers.

The sequenced sample consisted of CD4+ T cells sorted from blood. These receptors were collected from a young woman in good health.

The DNA for the CDR3 is TGTGCCAGCAGTTTCAACACGAACACCGGGGAGCTGTTTTTT. As protein: CASSFNTNTGELFF. This sequence joins TRBV27 and TRBJ2-2; D is unresolved. The germline V gene has CDR1 MNHEY and CDR2 SMNVEV (reference sequence). The ends were cut back, 3 bases at V and 0 bases at J, with 5 bases in the middle. CDR3 length: 14 amino acids.

The chain has TRBV11-2 and TRBJ2-1, with 8 bases identical to TRBD2. In germline, CDR1 is SGHAT, CDR2 FQNNGV. The CDR3 has 13 amino acids. With V trimmed by 5 bases and J by 8 bases, 5 bases remained unmatched. The CDR3 sequence: CASSVGGAHEQFF. CDR3 in DNA: TGTGCCAGCAGCGTCGGGGGGGCCCATGAGCAGTTCTTC.

The chain combines TRBV7-9 with TRBJ1-1; tentatively, D is TRBD1 (5 bases). CDR1 SEHNR and CDR2 FQNEAQ come from the germline V gene (reference sequence). The CDR3 runs 17 residues. Trimming left V 7 bases short and J 2 bases short, with 23 bases between. CDR3 in amino acids: CASIPSGRDRLNTEAFF. Written as DNA, the CDR3 is TGTGCCAGCATCCCCTCGGGCAGGGATAGGTTAAACACTGAAGCTTTCTTT.

The chain combines TRBV12-3 or TRBV12-4 with TRBJ1-6; weak D call: TRBD1 (6 bases). The CDR3 contains 12 residues. Trimming removed 7 bases at V and 9 bases at J, with 10 bases between. CDR3 sequence reads: CASTLRGSPLHF. The DNA for the CDR3 is TGTGCCAGCACCCTCAGGGGTTCACCCCTCCACTTT.

This clonotype was detected a few times. V is TRBV10-3 and J is TRBJ2-2; TRBD2 matches at 7 bases. Per the germline V gene, CDR1 is ENHRY and CDR2 is SYGVKD. J lost 6 bases, V lost 6 bases, and 7 bases had no gene match. The CDR3 spans 14 residues. The CDR3 sequence: CAISYRGEAGELFF. CDR3 DNA sequence: TGTGCCATCAGCTACCGGGGGGAGGCCGGGGAGCTGTTTTTT.

The chain combines TRBV6-1 with TRBJ1-1, with D perhaps matching TRBD1 (6 bases). The V end lost 6 bases, the J end lost 7 bases, and 21 bases lay between the germline ends. The CDR3 totals 15 residues. Germline V gene sequence: CDR1 MNHNS, CDR2 SASEGT. Here the CDR3 DNA reads TGTGCCAGCAGCCCCCCTACAGGGTCTTTGGTTGAAGCTTTCTTT. It encodes CASSPPTGSLVEAFF.

In its sample, this clonotype was seen a few times. V is TRBV5-1 and J is TRBJ2-3; maybe TRBD2 (6 bases). Deletions cut 6 bases from V and 5 bases from J, with 16 bases between. Germline loops: CDR1 SGHRS, CDR2 YFSETQ. CDR3 size: 14 residues. The CDR3, as DNA: TGCGCCAGCATGGGGACTCATCCGGGAGATACGCAGTATTTT. Amino acid sequence: CASMGTHPGDTQYF.